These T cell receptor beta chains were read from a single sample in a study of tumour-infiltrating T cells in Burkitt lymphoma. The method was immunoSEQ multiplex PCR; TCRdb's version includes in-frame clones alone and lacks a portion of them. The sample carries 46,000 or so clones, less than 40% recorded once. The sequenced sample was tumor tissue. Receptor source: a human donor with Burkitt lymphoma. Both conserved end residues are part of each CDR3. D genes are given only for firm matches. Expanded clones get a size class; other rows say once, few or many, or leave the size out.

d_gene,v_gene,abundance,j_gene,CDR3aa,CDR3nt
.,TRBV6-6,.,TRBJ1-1,CASSQGRDWAFF,TGTGCCAGCAGCCAAGGGCGCGACTGGGCTTTCTTT
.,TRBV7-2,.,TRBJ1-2,CASTLGGLGYTF,TGTGCCAGCACCCTAGGGGGGCTTGGCTACACCTTC
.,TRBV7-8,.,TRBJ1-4,CASSFGGAGEKLFF,TGTGCCAGCAGCTTTGGGGGGGCAGGTGAAAAACTGTTTTTT
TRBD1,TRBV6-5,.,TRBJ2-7,CASRPTGAYREQYF,TGTGCCAGCAGACCAACAGGGGCATACAGAGAGCAGTACTTC
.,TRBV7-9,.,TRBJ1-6,CASSLGAGNSPLHF,TGTGCCAGCAGCTTAGGAGCAGGGAATTCACCCCTCCACTTT
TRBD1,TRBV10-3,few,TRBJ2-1,CAISMTGRSDEQFF,TGTGCCATCAGCATGACAGGGCGAAGTGATGAGCAGTTCTTC
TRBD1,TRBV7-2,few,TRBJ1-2,CASSLARQGANYGYTF,TGTGCCAGCAGCTTAGCGCGGCAGGGGGCTAACTATGGCTACACCTTC
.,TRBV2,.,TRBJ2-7,CASRGLTSYEQYF,TGTGCCAGCAGGGGGTTGACCTCCTACGAGCAGTACTTC
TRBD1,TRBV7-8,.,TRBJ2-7,CASSSGTGSTYEQYF,TGTGCCAGCAGCTCCGGGACAGGCTCCACTTACGAGCAGTACTTC
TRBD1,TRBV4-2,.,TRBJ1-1,CASSQEGTGLTEAFF,TGTGCCAGCAGCCAAGAGGGGACAGGGCTCACTGAAGCTTTCTTT
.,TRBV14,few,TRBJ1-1,CASSPGPEAFF,TGTGCCAGCAGCCCCGGACCTGAAGCTTTCTTT
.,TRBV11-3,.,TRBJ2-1,CASSSAGRSYNEQFF,TGTGCCAGCAGCTCCGCAGGGAGGTCCTACAATGAGCAGTTCTTC
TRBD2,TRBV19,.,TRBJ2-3,CASSIILAGEDTQYF,TGTGCCAGTAGTATAATCCTAGCGGGGGAGGATACGCAGTATTTT
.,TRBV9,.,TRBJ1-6,CASSVGGSSYNSPLHF,TGTGCCAGCAGCGTAGGAGGGAGCTCCTATAATTCACCCCTCCACTTT
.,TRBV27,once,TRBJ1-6,CASSFLGGQGPLHF,TGTGCCAGCAGTTTCCTCGGCGGCCAAGGGCCCCTCCACTTT
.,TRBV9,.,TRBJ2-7,CASSVGPGVSYEQYF,TGTGCCAGCAGCGTAGGGCCGGGGGTCTCCTACGAGCAGTACTTC
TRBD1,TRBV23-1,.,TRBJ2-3,CASSVPLLGQGVWTDTQYF,TGCGCCAGCAGTGTGCCCTTATTGGGGCAGGGGGTTTGGACAGATACGCAGTATTTT
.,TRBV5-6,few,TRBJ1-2,CASSPLSASYGYTF,TGTGCCAGCAGCCCACTTTCAGCCAGCTATGGCTACACCTTC
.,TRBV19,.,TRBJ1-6,CASSPGVGTSNSPLHF,TGTGCCAGTAGTCCCGGGGTGGGGACAAGTAATTCACCCCTCCACTTT
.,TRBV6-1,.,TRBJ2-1,CASSELAEQFF,TGTGCCAGCAGTGAACTGGCCGAGCAGTTCTTC